Sequencing of this T cell receptor (beta chain) was carried out in a study of Tregs in tolerant kidney transplant recipients (dated by TCRdb to the late 2010s). Background for the entire study: The study applied TCRbeta sequencing to find donor-specific regulatory T cells before combined kidney and bone marrow transplantation and then followed those same cells after transplant. TCRbeta repertoire sequencing was used in a few healthy controls to compare several ways of expanding Tregs specific for an allogeneic donor.

The paper as a whole reports these results and caveats: Biological reproducibility was not directly addressed, though technical replication error appeared minimal. The most biologically relevant and donor-specific TCRbeta repertoire appeared to be identified by expanding Tregs with activated donor B cells. Because the study included only a small number of patients, the results must be confirmed in larger populations and under other immunosuppression protocols.

V loses 0 bases of germline sequence and J loses 0 bases, and the interval between the two ends is 2 bases. Based on the germline V gene, the CDR1 and CDR2 sequences are SGHVS and FNYEAQ. The CDR3 measures 13 amino acids from cysteine to phenylalanine. Just CDR3 DNA is preserved here, 39 bases in frame from base 1. For TCRbeta CDR3 sequencing, genomic DNA was extracted from sorted cells using the QIAGEN DNeasy Blood and Tissue Kit. High-throughput TCRbeta CDR3 sequencing, including PCR amplification with bias correction and internal controls, was performed commercially through immunoSEQ. As for how the authors treated the data: A unique productive TCRbeta sequence was defined by the CDR3 nucleotide sequence when primers matched, and otherwise by the CDR3 amino acid sequence together with the Vbeta and Jbeta genes. To correct sorting error, sequences shared between sorted populations at a frequency ratio of 2:1 or less were removed; the rest were assigned to the higher population. A sequence counted as donor-reactive if, in CFSE-low cells, the sequence had a frequency of at least 0.01% and was expanded at least 5-fold compared with unstimulated cells. Jensen-Shannon divergence, calculated on the top 100 TCRbeta sequences ranked by frequency, was used to quantify repertoire divergence. For any sample with multiple sequencing runs, sorting error was corrected in each run separately before the runs were pooled. Imported from immuneACCESS, the table was reduced by TCRdb to in-frame sequences with V and J called. These copies leave out some clones; in studies compared against another copy, an unresolved V gene accounts for under half, and the cause of the remainder is not known. The V and J calls and clone size were taken over from that table, and D and trimming were inferred from the DNA. This sample has around 120,000 clones in its table, and around 94% of those were observed once. Approximately 0.62% of the sample goes to the ten largest clones.

Unstimulated Tregs (CD4+CD25+CD127-), CD4+ non-Tregs (CD4+CD25-), CD4 and CD8 cells were FACS-sorted from thawed PBMCs. Blood from healthy controls was obtained either as purchased buffy coats or from healthy volunteers. Healthy control blood was processed by Ficoll density gradient to PBMCs and cryopreserved; patient PBMCs were collected before and after transplant. Note on this clone: The antigen it recognizes is unknown. The sample holds no much larger clone one base away, and base qualities are not on file.

The chain is made from TRBV7-6 and TRBJ1-1; the D gene lacks a confident call. The source material was CD4+ T cells from blood. This sequence originates from a human donor in good health. The nucleotide sequence is given as TGTGCCAGCAGCTTAGCGCTGAACACTGAAGCTTTCTTT. This encodes CASSLALNTEAFF.